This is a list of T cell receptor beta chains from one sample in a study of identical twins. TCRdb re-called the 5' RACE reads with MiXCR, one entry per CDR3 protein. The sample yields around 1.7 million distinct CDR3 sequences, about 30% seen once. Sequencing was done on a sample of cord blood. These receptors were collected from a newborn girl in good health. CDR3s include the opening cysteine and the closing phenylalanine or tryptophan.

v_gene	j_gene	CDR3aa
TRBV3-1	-	CASTGQVSSYNEQYF
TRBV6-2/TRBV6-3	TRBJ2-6	CASSYGTASSGANVLTF
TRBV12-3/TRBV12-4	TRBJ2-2	CASSFRGEYGELFF
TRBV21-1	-	CATTPVRETQYF
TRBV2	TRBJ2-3	CAREPADLTDTQYF
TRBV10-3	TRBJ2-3	CAISESGGGRADTQYF
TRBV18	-	CASSPQGLILETQYF
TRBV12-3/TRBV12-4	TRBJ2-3	CASRSGYTDTQYF
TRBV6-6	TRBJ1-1	CASSLRASTEAFF
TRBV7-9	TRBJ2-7	CASSLFLGGGLYEQYF
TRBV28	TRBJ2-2	CASSRGPRKGELFF
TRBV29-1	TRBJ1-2	CSVEEQGVDGYTF
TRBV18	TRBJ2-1	CASSPDRERNEQFF
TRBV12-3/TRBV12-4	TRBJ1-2	CASTARRWNYGYTF
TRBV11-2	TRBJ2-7	CASSLVLGNLYEQYF
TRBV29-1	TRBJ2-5	CSVQANRGETQYF
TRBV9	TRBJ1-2	CASGVEDKAGSGYGYTF
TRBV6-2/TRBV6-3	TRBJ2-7	CASKPTVSYEQYF
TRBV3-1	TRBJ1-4	CASSHSGQGAGEKLFF
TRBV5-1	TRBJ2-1	CASTIGLAGNDEQFF
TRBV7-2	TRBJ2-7	CASSPTSGDYEQYF
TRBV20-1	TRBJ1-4	CSANRQGREKLFF
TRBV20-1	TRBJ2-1	CSARDVLSGRARDEQFF
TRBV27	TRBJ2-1	CASSLVAQWEQFF
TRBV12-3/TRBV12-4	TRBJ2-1	CASTQLAGGMDEQFF
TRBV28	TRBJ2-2	CASSFYFAPLNTGELFF
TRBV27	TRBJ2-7	CASSSGSSLRHEQYF
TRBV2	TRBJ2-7	CAGRDNSYEQYF
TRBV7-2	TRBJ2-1	CASSPYSRANEQFF
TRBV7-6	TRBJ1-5	CASSPNVDQPQHF
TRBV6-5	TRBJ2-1	CASSYRTSTVYNEQFF
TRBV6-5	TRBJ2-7	CASSYDPRRNEQYF
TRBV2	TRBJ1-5	CASKEMLNQPQHF
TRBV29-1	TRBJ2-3	CSVSSGRITDTQYF
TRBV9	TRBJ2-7	CASSVALGLAGPYEQYF
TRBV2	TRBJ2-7	CAGSVRRTSGTYEQYF
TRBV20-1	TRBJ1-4	CSARGQPWNEKLFF
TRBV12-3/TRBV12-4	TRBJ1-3	CASIRRSSGNTIYF
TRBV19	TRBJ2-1	CASSAQGYNEQFF
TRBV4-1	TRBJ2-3	CASSRREKAGDLTDTQYF
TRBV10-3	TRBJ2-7	CAISETSGTTYEQYF
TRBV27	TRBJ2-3	CASTPRRGNTDTQYF
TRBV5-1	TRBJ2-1	CASRGEWNEQFF
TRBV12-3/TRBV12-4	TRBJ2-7	CASSADRAYEQYF
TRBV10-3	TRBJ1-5	CAISPEGNQPQHF
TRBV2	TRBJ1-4	CASNLRGPATNEKLFF
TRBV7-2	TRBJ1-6	CASSLVSGRANSPLHF
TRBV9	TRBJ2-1	CASSRSPSGGAPEQFF
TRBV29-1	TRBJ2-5	CSVETRGETQYF
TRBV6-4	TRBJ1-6	CASSWDIQDSPLHF
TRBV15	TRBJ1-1	CATSRDRARNTEAFF